The 16 T cell receptor beta chains below come from one sample, sequenced in a study of graft-versus-host responses after intestinal transplantation. Some clones are missing from TCRdb's copy, which holds only in-frame ones; the method was immunoSEQ multiplex PCR. Of about 6,800 clones listed, around 91% are singletons. The input for sequencing was PBMCs, taken about 12 weeks after transplant. The receptors here all came from a human patient who received an intestinal transplant, so some T cells may come from the graft donor.

J is TRBJ2-7 and V is TRBV27; D is ambiguous. Trimming removed 9 bases from V and 2 bases from J, with 14 bases in between. Germline V gives CDR1 MNHEY, CDR2 SMNVEV (reference sequence). This CDR3 contains 13 residues. CDR3 in amino acids: CARFVGLTYEQYF. CDR3 nucleotides: TGTGCCAGATTTGTCGGATTGACCTACGAGCAGTACTTC.

The chain employs TRBV6-5 and TRBJ2-7, with D possibly being TRBD1 (6 bases). The CDR3 is 12 residues long. Germline assignment: CDR1 MNHEY and CDR2 SVGAGI. Trimming took off 8 bases at V and 4 bases at J, with 12 bases between the two ends. The CDR3 here is CASGDTSYEQYV. The DNA of the CDR3 is TGTGCCAGCGGGGACACCTCTTACGAGCAGTACGTC.

This chain joins TRBV7-9 and TRBJ2-5; TRBD1 matches at 9 bases. Germline CDR1 reads SEHNR; CDR2 reads FQNEAQ (reference sequence). J lost 4 bases, V lost 4 bases, and 7 bases had no gene match. This CDR3 comprises 15 residues. CDR3 in amino acids: CASSSRDRVGETQYF. The CDR3 nucleotides are TGTGCCAGCAGCTCCCGGGACAGGGTTGGAGAGACCCAGTACTTC.

The chain uses TRBV19 and TRBJ2-3; 13 bases match TRBD2. After removal of 5 bases from V and 3 bases from J, the junction contained 8 bases not matched to a gene. Germline values: CDR1 LNHDA, CDR2 SQIVND (reference sequence). The CDR3 sequence is 17 residues long. Here the CDR3 DNA reads TGTGCCAGTAGTCCCACACGACTAGCGGGGGGTACAGATACGCAGTATTTT. Translating it yields CASSPTRLAGGTDTQYF.

This chain uses TRBV5-1 with TRBJ2-5; the D gene is possibly TRBD1 (5 bases). Germline loops: CDR1 SGHRS, CDR2 YFSETQ. The CDR3 has 17 amino acids. The V end was cut by 4 bases, the J end by 6 bases, with 25 bases between. CDR3 loop: CASSPFNEQGIGKTQYF. Here the CDR3 DNA reads TGCGCCAGCAGCCCCTTCAACGAGCAGGGTATAGGAAAGACCCAGTACTTC.

This clone was observed once. The V and J genes are TRBV4-1 and TRBJ2-1, with TRBD2 identical over 8 bases. Germline V gives CDR1 MGHRA, CDR2 YSYEKL. The CDR3 extends over 15 amino acids. Trimming at V came to 2 bases and at J to 8 bases, leaving 8 bases not matched to a gene. The CDR3 loop is CASSQTGGGFYEQFF. The CDR3 region has the DNA TGCGCCAGCAGCCAAACGGGGGGGGGTTTTTATGAGCAGTTCTTC.

The rearrangement links TRBV27 to TRBJ1-5; no firm D call. This CDR3 is 14 amino acids long. From germline, CDR1 is MNHEY and CDR2 SMNVEV (reference sequence). V dropped 2 bases and J dropped 14 bases, with 19 bases sitting between them. CDR3 in amino acids: CASSLGTEPTRKHF. CDR3 coding DNA: TGTGCCAGCAGTTTAGGTACCGAGCCGACACGAAAGCATTTT.

In its sample, this clone was seen once. The chain couples TRBV28 to TRBJ1-1, with D tentatively TRBD1 (5 bases). V dropped 2 bases and J dropped 1 base, with 8 bases sitting between them. The germline CDR1 and CDR2 sequences are MDHEN and SYDVKM. The CDR3 is 14 amino acids. In nucleotides, the CDR3 is TGTGCCAGCAGTTTAACTGGGGGGAACACTGAAGCTTTCTTT. Encoded protein: CASSLTGGNTEAFF.

In its sample, this clone was seen once. The chain has TRBV7-2 and TRBJ1-5; D might be TRBD1 (6 bases). CDR1 is SGHTA, CDR2 FQGNSA, per germline. The germline V and J ends were trimmed by 1 base and 2 bases, with 9 bases remaining between them. The CDR3 has 15 amino acids. CDR3 region: CASSLVTGGNQPQHF. CDR3 DNA: TGTGCCAGCAGCTTAGTGACAGGAGGCAATCAGCCCCAGCATTTT. Variable domain in full (rest from reference TRBV7-2 and TRBJ1-5): GAGVSQSPSNKVTEKGKDVELRCDPISGHTALYWYRQSLGQGLEFLIYFQGNSAPDKSGLPSDRFSAERTGGSVSTLTIQRTQQEDSAVYLCASSLVTGGNQPQHFGDGTRLSIL.

This clone was found a few times. The rearrangement uses TRBV7-8 and TRBJ2-7; the match to TRBD1 covers 9 bases. Germline V CDR1 and CDR2: SGHVS, FQNEAQ. This CDR3 region has 14 residues. V lost 1 base, J lost 2 bases, and 0 bases stayed unmatched. For the CDR3, the DNA is TGTGCCAGCAGCTTAGGGACAGGGGCCTACGAGCAGTACGTC. It encodes CASSLGTGAYEQYV.

The rearrangement uses TRBV27 and TRBJ2-1; 9 bases are a match to TRBD1. Per germline, CDR1 MNHEY and CDR2 SMNVEV (reference sequence). V lost 6 bases and J lost 5; bases outside the gene matches: 8. This CDR3 has 15 amino acids. DNA for the CDR3: TGTGCCAGCAGCACACAGGGGGCGAAGGACAATGAGCAGTTCTTC. The encoded protein is CASSTQGAKDNEQFF.

The chain links TRBV4-1 to TRBJ2-7, with 7 positions matching TRBD1. The CDR3 consists of 13 residues. The ends lost 4 bases at V and 7 bases at J; junction bases unmatched: 7. Germline loops: CDR1 MGHRA, CDR2 YSYEKL. The CDR3 here is CASSPQTGSEQYF. CDR3 bases: TGCGCCAGCAGCCCGCAGACAGGGAGTGAGCAGTACTTC.

The chain combines TRBV6-5 with TRBJ2-1; D is uncertain. This CDR3 has 13 amino acids. Germline V gene sequence: CDR1 MNHEY, CDR2 SVGAGI. Trimming took off 4 bases at V and 0 bases at J, with 4 bases between the two ends. For the CDR3, the DNA is TGTGCCAGCAGTTTGAGCTCCTACAATGAGCAGTTCTTC. Amino acid sequence: CASSLSSYNEQFF.

V gene TRBV2 combines with J gene TRBJ2-3; D is undetermined. Germline CDR1 SNHLY, CDR2 FYNNEI. The V end was cut by 3 bases, the J end by 3 bases, with 10 bases between. This CDR3 is 14 amino acids long. This chain's CDR3 is CASSDPVGTDTQYF. The DNA for the CDR3 is TGTGCCAGCAGTGACCCAGTGGGGACAGATACGCAGTATTTT.

This rearrangement joins TRBV7-9 to TRBJ2-1, with a possible D match to TRBD1 (5 bases). The CDR3 is made up of 12 amino acids. Germline CDR1 reads SEHNR; CDR2 reads FQNEAQ (reference sequence). With 5 bases removed from V and 7 bases from J, the gap between germline ends came to 9 bases. The CDR3 bases are TGTGCCAGCAGCCCCTCAGGGAATGAGCAGTTCTTC. Translation: CASSPSGNEQFF.

The genes are TRBV6-5 and TRBJ2-7; D possibly matches TRBD1 or TRBD2 (7 bases each). This CDR3 has 15 residues. Germline V gene lookup returns CDR1 MNHEY and CDR2 SVGAGI. Deletions cut 3 bases from V and 2 bases from J, with 14 bases between. Here the CDR3 DNA reads TGTGCCAGCAGTTATAGGGGGCTAGCGGCCTACGAGCAGTACTTC. This codes for CASSYRGLAAYEQYF.